This is a list of T cell receptor beta chains from one sample in a study of memory CD4+ T cells and cytomegalovirus serostatus. Assay: immunoSEQ multiplex PCR; the TCRdb copy retains only in-frame clones and omits some. The sample yields 45,000 to 60,000 clones, about 70% seen once. Sequencing used memory CD4+ T cells from blood. These receptors originate from an adult in good health and CMV-seropositive. The CDR3 runs from the conserved cysteine through the conserved F or W. Fields, in order: V gene, J gene, D gene, clone size, CDR3 protein, CDR3 DNA. A D gene is named only where the DNA matches it firmly. Rows may omit the clone size; those that give it use once, few, many or a size class.

TRBV18	TRBJ1-4	TRBD1	once	CASSPTGQGVPLVFF	TGTGCCAGCTCTCCGACGGGACAGGGGGTCCCCTTGGTGTTTTTT
TRBV7-2	TRBJ1-4	.	.	CASSQETDSRGEKLFF	TGTGCCAGCAGCCAAGAAACGGACAGTAGAGGTGAAAAACTGTTTTTT
TRBV5-6	TRBJ1-1	.	.	CASSQRWDTEAFF	TGTGCCAGCAGCCAACGGTGGGACACTGAAGCTTTCTTT
TRBV7-9	TRBJ1-3	TRBD1	.	CASSYRNPGQSPGNTIYF	TGTGCCAGCAGCTATAGGAACCCGGGACAGAGCCCTGGAAACACCATATATTTT
TRBV7-9	TRBJ2-5	TRBD2	.	CASSLASTSETQYF	TGTGCCAGCAGCTTAGCGTCGACTAGCGAGACCCAGTACTTC
TRBV7-2	TRBJ2-1	TRBD2	.	CASSLAMRGAFF	TGTGCCAGCAGCTTAGCCATGCGGGGGGCTTTCTTC
TRBV10-1	TRBJ1-1	.	.	CASSEGGSGTEAFF	TGCGCCAGCAGTGAGGGAGGGTCGGGGACTGAAGCTTTCTTT
TRBV5-6	TRBJ2-2	.	few	CASSLARANTGELFF	TGTGCCAGCAGCTTGGCCAGGGCGAACACCGGGGAGCTGTTTTTT
TRBV5-1	TRBJ1-5	.	.	CASSLGQQPNQPQHF	TGCGCCAGCAGCTTAGGACAGCAACCCAATCAGCCCCAGCATTTT
TRBV13	TRBJ2-3	TRBD1	.	CASSLTGVSTDTQYF	TGTGCCAGCAGCTTGACAGGGGTTAGCACAGATACGCAGTATTTT
TRBV21-1	TRBJ1-1	.	.	CASSKTKDCNTEAFF	TGTGCCAGCAGCAAAACAAAGGATTGTAACACTGAAGCTTTCTTT
TRBV5-4	TRBJ1-1	.	.	CASSTDSMNTEAFF	TGTGCCAGCAGCACCGACAGTATGAACACTGAAGCTTTCTTT
TRBV9	TRBJ1-6	TRBD1	few	CASNRGTDNSPLHF	TGTGCCAGCAATCGAGGGACAGATAATTCACCCCTCCACTTT
TRBV29-1	TRBJ1-6	.	.	CSARTSGLNSPLHF	TGCAGCGCGAGGACATCGGGCCTTAATTCACCCCTCCACTTT
TRBV6-5	TRBJ1-2	TRBD1	once	CASRTGNYGYTF	TGTGCCAGCAGGACAGGGAACTATGGCTACACCTTC
TRBV5-4	TRBJ2-5	TRBD1	.	CASSGTGEGETQYF	TGTGCCAGCAGTGGGACAGGAGAGGGCGAGACCCAGTACTTC
TRBV7-2	TRBJ2-3	.	.	CASSLVVNTDTQYF	TGTGCCAGCAGCTTAGTAGTCAACACAGATACGCAGTATTTT
TRBV19	TRBJ2-3	.	.	CASSIDLNRGGPDTQYF	TGTGCCAGTAGTATAGATCTGAACAGGGGAGGCCCAGATACGCAGTATTTT
TRBV2	TRBJ1-2	TRBD1	few	CASSVGQGSYGYTF	TGTGCCAGCAGTGTGGGACAGGGCAGCTATGGCTACACCTTC
TRBV19	TRBJ1-5	.	.	CASTMRAGGQPQHF	TGTGCCAGTACTATGCGGGCGGGAGGGCAGCCCCAGCATTTT
TRBV5-1	TRBJ2-2	.	.	CASSLEGYTGELFF	TGCGCCAGCAGCTTGGAAGGGTACACCGGGGAGCTGTTTTTT
TRBV5-6	TRBJ2-7	TRBD1	.	CASSPQPGGSYEQYF	TGTGCCAGCAGCCCCCAACCAGGGGGCTCCTACGAGCAGTACTTC
TRBV10-1	TRBJ2-3	.	.	CASSEPAITGTDTQYF	TGCGCCAGCAGTGAGCCCGCTATCACCGGCACAGATACGCAGTATTTT
TRBV10-1	TRBJ1-4	.	.	CASSGGAATNEKLFF	TGCGCCAGCAGTGGGGGAGCAGCAACTAATGAAAAACTGTTTTTT
TRBV6-6	TRBJ1-2	.	.	CASSLGDGYTF	TGTGCCAGCAGTCTCGGAGATGGCTACACCTTC
TRBV5-8	TRBJ1-2	.	.	CASSLATGYGYTF	TGTGCCAGCAGCTTGGCCACGGGCTATGGCTACACCTTC
TRBV6-6	TRBJ1-5	TRBD1	.	CASSLGQAKGPQHF	TGTGCCAGCAGCTTGGGACAGGCCAAGGGGCCCCAGCATTTT
TRBV27	TRBJ2-6	.	once	CASSRSSGANVLTF	TGTGCCAGCAGCAGGAGCTCTGGGGCCAACGTCCTGACTTTC
TRBV5-4	TRBJ1-1	.	few	CASSRDNMNTEAFF	TGTGCCAGCAGCCGGGACAACATGAACACTGAAGCTTTCTTT
TRBV6-5	TRBJ1-1	.	.	CASSTARDQLEAFF	TGTGCCAGCAGTACGGCCCGGGACCAACTTGAAGCTTTCTTT
TRBV20-1	TRBJ2-3	.	few	CSASSDTQYF	TGCAGTGCTAGCTCAGATACGCAGTATTTT
TRBV9	TRBJ2-7	.	once	CASSVVGREFRGSRREQYF	TGTGCCAGCAGCGTAGTAGGCCGAGAGTTCCGAGGCTCCCGCCGCGAGCAGTACTTC
TRBV7-6	TRBJ2-7	TRBD2	.	CASSPTVEAGSYEQYF	TGTGCCAGCAGCCCTACCGTCGAAGCGGGGTCATACGAGCAGTACTTC
TRBV2	TRBJ2-4	TRBD1	.	CASSETSDRTPRNIQYF	TGTGCCAGCAGTGAAACCTCGGACAGGACCCCCAGGAACATTCAGTACTTC
TRBV7-2	TRBJ2-7	.	.	CASSSRLSPYEQYF	TGTGCCAGCAGCTCGCGGCTTAGTCCCTACGAGCAGTACTTC
TRBV28	TRBJ2-7	.	.	CASSLVGYSYEQYF	TGTGCCAGCAGTTTAGTCGGCTACTCCTACGAGCAGTACTTC
TRBV10-1	TRBJ1-6	.	once	CASSRQPNSPLHF	TGCGCCAGCAGTCGACAACCCAATTCACCCCTCCACTTT
TRBV6-1	TRBJ2-6	.	once	CASSEARHSSGANVLTF	TGTGCCAGCAGTGAAGCGCGACATTCCTCAGGGGCCAACGTCCTGACTTTC
TRBV6-1	TRBJ1-2	.	.	CASSQGYGYTF	TGTGCCAGCAGCCAGGGGTATGGCTACACCTTC
TRBV5-1	TRBJ2-5	TRBD1	few	CASSFLTGNQETQYF	TGCGCCAGCAGCTTTCTGACAGGGAACCAAGAGACCCAGTACTTC
TRBV27	TRBJ2-2	.	once	CASMGLPVTGELFF	TGTGCCAGCATGGGTTTGCCTGTCACCGGGGAGCTGTTTTTT
TRBV30	TRBJ1-5	.	.	CVMRGCSRHF	TGTGTGATGAGAGGCTGTTCCAGGCATTTT
TRBV5-1	TRBJ2-2	.	.	CASSPDSGANTGELFF	TGCGCCAGCAGCCCAGACAGTGGCGCGAACACCGGGGAGCTGTTTTTT
TRBV9	TRBJ1-6	.	medium-sized	CASSGGGYNSPLHF	TGTGCCAGCAGCGGCGGGGGTTATAATTCACCCCTCCACTTT
TRBV9	TRBJ1-2	.	.	CASSVDRDPGYGYTF	TGTGCCAGCAGCGTAGACAGGGATCCTGGGTATGGCTACACCTTC
TRBV9	TRBJ2-5	TRBD2	.	CASSVYGGGQETQYF	TGTGCCAGCAGCGTATACGGCGGGGGGCAAGAGACCCAGTACTTC
TRBV4-3	TRBJ1-1	.	.	CASSQDYGSEAFF	TGCGCCAGCAGCCAAGATTATGGCAGTGAAGCTTTCTTT
TRBV6-5	TRBJ2-7	.	.	CASSDRITYEQYF	TGTGCCAGCAGTGACAGAATAACCTACGAGCAGTACTTC
TRBV4-1	TRBJ1-2	.	.	CASSQVYPTLGGGYTF	TGCGCCAGCAGCCAAGTGTACCCAACTTTGGGGGGAGGCTACACCTTC
TRBV21-1	TRBJ2-7	.	.	CASRDGTGQFRGYEQYF	TGTGCCAGCAGGGACGGGACAGGCCAGTTTAGGGGCTACGAGCAGTACTTC
TRBV2	TRBJ1-1	.	.	CASSPRPTRPNTEAFF	TGTGCCAGCAGTCCCCGGCCGACTCGACCGAACACTGAAGCTTTCTTT
TRBV7-2	TRBJ1-6	TRBD1	few	CASSLQGANSPLHF	TGTGCCAGCAGTCTACAGGGGGCAAATTCACCCCTCCACTTT
TRBV21-1	TRBJ2-1	.	.	CASSKRPGWGLQFF	TGTGCCAGCAGCAAAAGGCCGGGGTGGGGATTGCAGTTCTTC
TRBV6-5	TRBJ1-5	TRBD1	.	CASSVDRALDQPQHF	TGTGCCAGCAGTGTCGACAGGGCCTTGGATCAGCCCCAGCATTTT
TRBV6-6	TRBJ1-1	.	.	CASSYGTGIGIEAFF	TGTGCCAGCAGTTATGGTACGGGTATCGGTATTGAAGCTTTCTTT
TRBV11-3	TRBJ2-3	.	.	CASSLDWTSTDTQYF	TGTGCCAGCAGCTTAGACTGGACCTCCACAGATACGCAGTATTTT